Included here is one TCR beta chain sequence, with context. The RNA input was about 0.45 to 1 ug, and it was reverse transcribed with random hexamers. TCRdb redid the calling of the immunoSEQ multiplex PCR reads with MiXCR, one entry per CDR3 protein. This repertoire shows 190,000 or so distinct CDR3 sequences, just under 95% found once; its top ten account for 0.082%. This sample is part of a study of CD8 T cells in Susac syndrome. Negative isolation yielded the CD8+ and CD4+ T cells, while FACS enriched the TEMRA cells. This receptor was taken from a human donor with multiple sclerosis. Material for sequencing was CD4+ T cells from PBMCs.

CDR3 coding DNA: TGTGCCAGCAGCTTACGACGGAACACCGGGGAGCTGTTTTTT. Its protein is CASSLRRNTGELFF. The chain employs TRBV7-3 and TRBJ2-2; D uncertain. The CDR3 is 14 amino acids. With 2 bases removed from V and 1 base from J, the gap between germline ends came to 5 bases. The germline gives CDR1 SGHTA, CDR2 FQGTGA.